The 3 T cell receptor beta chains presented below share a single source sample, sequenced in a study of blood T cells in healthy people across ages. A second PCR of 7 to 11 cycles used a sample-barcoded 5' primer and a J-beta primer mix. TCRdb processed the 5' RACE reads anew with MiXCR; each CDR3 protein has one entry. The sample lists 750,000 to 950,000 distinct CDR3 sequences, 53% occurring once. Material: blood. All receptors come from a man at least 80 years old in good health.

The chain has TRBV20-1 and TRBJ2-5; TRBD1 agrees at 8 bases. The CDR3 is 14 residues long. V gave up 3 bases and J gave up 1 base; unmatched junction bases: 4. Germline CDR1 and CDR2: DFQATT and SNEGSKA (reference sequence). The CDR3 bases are TGCAGTGCTAGGGGCGGGACAGGCCAAGAGACCCAGTACTTC. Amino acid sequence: CSARGGTGQETQYF.

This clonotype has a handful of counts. The CDR3 nucleotides are TGCAGCATAGGCGGGGGGTCCTACGAGCAGTACTTC. It translates to CSIGGGSYEQYF. The J gene is TRBJ2-7, the V gene TRBV20-1; the match to TRBD2 covers 8 bases. The CDR3 covers 12 residues. From germline, CDR1 is DFQATT and CDR2 SNEGSKA (reference sequence).

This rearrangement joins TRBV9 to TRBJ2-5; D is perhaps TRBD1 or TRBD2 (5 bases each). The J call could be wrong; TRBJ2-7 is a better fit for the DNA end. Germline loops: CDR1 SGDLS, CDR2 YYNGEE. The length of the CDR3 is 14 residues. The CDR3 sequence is CASSPEGRVHEQYF. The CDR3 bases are TGTGCCAGCAGCCCAGAGGGCAGGGTGCACGAGCAGTACTTC.